This TCR beta chain was retrieved from a study of blood T cells in healthy people across ages. Next came a second PCR, run for about 6 to 11 cycles, which used a sample-barcoded 5' primer along with a J-beta primer mix. TCRdb called the 5' RACE reads again in MiXCR, with one record for every CDR3 protein. The sample has hundreds of thousands of distinct CDR3 sequences, roughly 29% seen once. The CDR3 length is 17 residues. V lost 2 bases and J lost 2, with 16 bases in between. Per the germline V gene, CDR1 is MDHEN and CDR2 is SYDVKM. The source of this sequence is a woman in her seventies in good health. The V call is TRBV28, the J call TRBJ2-1; D gene unclear. The sample taken for sequencing was blood. Here the CDR3 reads CASSLEQRVQTYNEQFF. The CDR3 coding sequence is TGTGCCAGCAGTTTAGAACAAAGGGTCCAAACCTACAATGAGCAGTTCTTC. The full variable domain, rest sourced from reference TRBV28 and TRBJ2-1, is DVKVTQSSRYLVKRTGEKVFLECVQDMDHENMFWYRQDPGLGLRLIYFSYDVKMKEKGDIPEGYSVSREKKERFSLILESASTNQTSMYLCASSLEQRVQTYNEQFFGPGTRLTVL.